The 24 T cell receptor beta chains below come from one sample, sequenced in a study of CD8 T cells in Susac syndrome. When the RNA was reverse transcribed, random hexamers were used with an input of 0.5 to 1 ug. TCRdb processed the immunoSEQ multiplex PCR reads anew with MiXCR; each CDR3 protein has one entry. Of around 140,000 distinct CDR3 sequences in the sample, roughly 94% were seen once. The sequenced sample consisted of CD4+ T cells from PBMCs. The source of these receptors is a human donor in good health.

The V gene is TRBV15, the J gene TRBJ2-3; D possibly corresponds to TRBD2 (6 bases). The CDR3 loop spans 14 amino acids. The V end lost 4 bases, the J end lost 2 bases, and 10 bases lay between the germline ends. Germline V gene sequence: CDR1 LNHNV, CDR2 YYDKDF (reference sequence). The CDR3 loop reads CATSTGDSTDTQYF. DNA of the CDR3: TGTGCCACCAGCACTGGGGACTCCACAGATACGCAGTATTTT.

The J gene is TRBJ2-7, the V gene TRBV11-1; 7 bases map to TRBD2. J gave up 2 bases and V 6 bases, and 25 bases lay outside the gene matches. CDR3 size: 20 residues. Germline CDR1 and CDR2: SGHAT and FQDESV (reference sequence). CDR3 loop: CASSHREVNFLRLVPYEQYF. CDR3 in DNA: TGTGCCAGCAGTCACCGGGAGGTTAATTTCCTACGATTGGTCCCCTACGAGCAGTACTTC. Supplemented by reference TRBV11-1 and TRBJ2-7, the full variable domain reads EAEVAQSPRYKITEKSQAVAFWCDPISGHATLYWYRQILGQGPELLVQFQDESVVDDSQLPKDRFSAERLKGVDSTLKIQPAELGDSAMYLCASSHREVNFLRLVPYEQYFGPGTRLTVT.

The chain recombines TRBV4-1 with TRBJ2-3; D gene unclear. The CDR3 length is 14 residues. The germline gives CDR1 MGHRA, CDR2 YSYEKL. The V end was cut by 0 bases, the J end by 6 bases, with 10 bases between. The CDR3 region has the DNA TGCGCCAGCAGCCAAGATCCTGCTCTGGATACGCAGTATTTT. This translates into CASSQDPALDTQYF.

The chain joins TRBV7-9 to TRBJ1-2, with 10 bases fitting TRBD1. CDR1 and CDR2 (germline): SEHNR, FQNEAQ (reference sequence). The trim removed 5 bases at V and 3 bases at J, leaving 9 bases unmatched. The CDR3 spans 16 residues. The CDR3 coding sequence is TGTGCCAGCAGCCCACGGACAGGGGGGGACTACTATGGCTACACCTTC. The encoded protein is CASSPRTGGDYYGYTF.

This chain connects TRBV5-1 to TRBJ2-2, with D perhaps TRBD2 (5 bases). Looked up from germline, CDR1 is SGHRS and CDR2 is YFSETQ. The germline V and J ends were trimmed by 7 bases and 0 bases, with 19 bases remaining between them. The CDR3 spans 17 residues. CDR3 in amino acids: CASDSSGPGANTGELFF. CDR3 coding DNA: TGCGCCAGCGATTCATCGGGTCCCGGGGCGAACACCGGGGAGCTGTTTTTT.

The chain recombines TRBV7-2 with TRBJ2-6, with TRBD1 matching over 8 bases. V was clipped by 5 bases and J by 4 bases; unmatched bases: 10. The CDR3 extends over 17 amino acids. Germline CDR1 reads SGHTA; CDR2 reads FQGNSA. The CDR3 nucleotides are TGTGCCAGCAGCCTCTTCGGACAGGGTACCGGGGCCAACGTCCTGACTTTC. It is translated as CASSLFGQGTGANVLTF.

A single count supports this clonotype. This chain uses TRBV3-1 with TRBJ2-7, with 9 bases aligning to TRBD2. The CDR3 is 15 residues long. Trimming removed 1 base from V and 6 bases from J; junction bases left unmatched: 7. Per the germline V gene, CDR1 is LGHDT and CDR2 is YNNKEL (reference sequence). The DNA for the CDR3 is TGTGCCAGCAGCCAAGTTGGTAGCGGGAGACGCGAGCAGTACTTC. Amino acids: CASSQVGSGRREQYF.

V is TRBV20-1 and J is TRBJ1-2, with 7 bases matching TRBD1. J gave up 5 bases and V 6 bases, and 3 bases lay outside the gene matches. CDR1 and CDR2 (germline): DFQATT, SNEGSKA (reference sequence). The CDR3 consists of 11 residues. The CDR3 region is CSASGQYGYTF. CDR3 nucleotides: TGCAGTGCCTCGGGACAGTATGGCTACACCTTC.

This clonotype has only one observation. The chain links TRBV13 to TRBJ1-1; no definite D call. V was cut by 6 bases and J by 6 bases, with 17 bases left in between. Germline V gives CDR1 PRHDT, CDR2 FYEKMQ (reference sequence). This CDR3 spans 14 amino acids. In DNA form, the CDR3 reads TGTGCCAGCAGTCTCCGGGCCTTAGAGGCTGAAGCTTTCTTT. It is translated as CASSLRALEAEAFF.

The chain couples TRBV5-4 to TRBJ1-2; TRBD1 agrees at 7 bases. Germline trimming cut 1 base from V and 5 bases from J; bases unmatched to any gene: 14. This CDR3 contains 17 residues. Germline assignment: CDR1 SGHNT and CDR2 YYREEE (reference sequence). CDR3 coding DNA: TGTGCCAGCAGCTTGAATTCTAGGGGGCGCATTGGGTATGGCTACACCTTC. Translated, it gives CASSLNSRGRIGYGYTF.

This rearrangement joins TRBV2 to TRBJ2-1; TRBD2 matches 14 bases. The CDR3 contains 17 residues. J lost 3 bases, V lost 6 bases, and 7 bases had no gene match. Per germline, CDR1 SNHLY and CDR2 FYNNEI. The CDR3 DNA follows: TGTGCCAGCAGATGGACTAGCGGGAGGATTGGCTACAATGAGCAGTTCTTC. Protein: CASRWTSGRIGYNEQFF.

The chain links TRBV12-3 or TRBV12-4 to TRBJ1-1, with 9 bases aligning to TRBD1. With 3 bases clipped from V and 5 bases from J, the junction kept 7 bases outside the gene matches. The CDR3 loop spans 15 amino acids. CDR3 residues: CASSLGDRVGTEAFF. As DNA, the CDR3 is TGTGCCAGCAGTTTGGGGGACAGGGTCGGAACTGAAGCTTTCTTT.

The genes are TRBV9 and TRBJ2-1; D may be TRBD2 (6 bases). Germline loops: CDR1 SGDLS, CDR2 YYNGEE. This CDR3 is built from 13 residues. V dropped 5 bases and J dropped 8 bases, with 14 bases sitting between them. The CDR3: CASSRLGMDEQFF. CDR3 coding DNA: TGTGCCAGCAGTAGACTAGGTATGGATGAGCAGTTCTTC.

This chain connects TRBV3-1 to TRBJ1-5; D unclear. CDR1 is LGHDT and CDR2 is YNNKEL in the germline V gene (reference sequence). The CDR3 length is 14 residues. The V end lost 6 bases, the J end lost 4 bases, and 13 bases lay between the germline ends. CDR3 DNA: TGTGCCAGCAGTCCAAGTTCCACAAATCAGCCCCAGCATTTT. Translation gives CASSPSSTNQPQHF.

The V and J genes are TRBV20-1 and TRBJ2-1; D gene unclear. The germline V gene encodes CDR1 DFQATT and CDR2 SNEGSKA (reference sequence). The CDR3 consists of 15 residues. The V end lost 1 base, the J end lost 8 bases, and 18 bases lay between the germline ends. The CDR3 DNA follows: TGCAGTGCTAGAGCTCCGGCGGCAGGTCCTTATGAGCAGTTCTTC. This sequence encodes CSARAPAAGPYEQFF.

This clonotype has only one observation. V usage is TRBV19 and J usage is TRBJ2-5; 10 bases are a match to TRBD1. Trimming at V came to 6 bases and at J to 3 bases, leaving 4 bases not matched to a gene. CDR1 is LNHDA and CDR2 is SQIVND in the germline V gene (reference sequence). This CDR3 spans 14 amino acids. The CDR3 protein is CASRATGGKETQYF. The DNA for the CDR3 is TGTGCCAGTAGGGCGACAGGGGGCAAAGAGACCCAGTACTTC.

The genes are TRBV5-1 and TRBJ1-1, with a possible D match to TRBD1 (5 bases). Trimming pared 0 bases from V and 3 bases from J, leaving 9 bases between. The CDR3 contains 14 residues. CDR1 and CDR2 (germline): SGHRS, YFSETQ. The CDR3 spells CASSLGRVDTEAFF. CDR3 DNA: TGCGCCAGCAGCTTGGGCAGGGTAGACACTGAAGCTTTCTTT.

The chain recombines TRBV6-5 with TRBJ2-5; no clear D gene. Germline V gene sequence: CDR1 MNHEY, CDR2 SVGAGI. V was pared by 2 bases and J by 4 bases, with 11 bases between. The CDR3 is made up of 14 amino acids. DNA for the CDR3: TGTGCCAGCAGTTACGGGGTAGGGCGAGAGACCCAGTACTTC. As protein: CASSYGVGRETQYF.

The CDR3 sequence is CASSPPSLPETQYF. CDR3 nucleotides: TGTGCCAGCTCACCACCGTCCCTTCCAGAGACCCAGTACTTC. The chain uses TRBV18 and TRBJ2-5; D call uncertain. The V and J ends lost 0 bases and 4 bases respectively, with 9 bases between them. Germline V gene lookup returns CDR1 KGHSH and CDR2 LQKENI. The CDR3 is 14 amino acids.

J is TRBJ2-4 and V is TRBV29-1; D perhaps matches TRBD2 (6 bases). Germline CDR1 SQVTM, CDR2 ANQGSEA. The CDR3 runs to 16 residues. Trimming removed 4 bases from V and 2 bases from J, with 18 bases in between. CDR3 amino acids: CSVVLAFTLTKNIQYF. For the CDR3, the DNA is TGCAGCGTTGTGCTAGCGTTCACCCTAACCAAAAACATTCAGTACTTC. Filled out from reference TRBV29-1 and TRBJ2-4, the complete variable domain reads SAVISQKPSRDICQRGTSLTIQCQVDSQVTMMFWYRQQPGQSLTLIATANQGSEATYESGFVIDKFPISRPNLTFSTLTVSNMSPEDSSIYLCSVVLAFTLTKNIQYFGAGTRLSVL.

The gene calls are TRBV7-2 and TRBJ2-7; D perhaps matches TRBD2 (5 bases). Germline V gives CDR1 SGHTA, CDR2 FQGNSA. Trimming left V 6 bases short and J 0 bases short, with 15 bases between. The CDR3 has 15 residues. For the CDR3, the DNA is TGTGCCAGCAGTTCACCCCGAGCGGTCTCCTACGAGCAGTACTTC. Translated: CASSSPRAVSYEQYF.

This clonotype was picked up one time. The chain has TRBV7-8 and TRBJ1-1, with 10 bases matching TRBD1. Germline loops: CDR1 SGHVS, CDR2 FQNEAQ. V shed 5 bases, J shed 7 bases, and the junction held 7 bases outside the gene matches. The CDR3 has 14 residues. CDR3 coding DNA: TGTGCCAGCAGCACCGGGGACAGGGGATATGAAGCTTTCTTT. As protein: CASSTGDRGYEAFF.

The chain joins TRBV7-2 to TRBJ2-1, with D possibly TRBD2 on 6 matching bases. Germline CDR1 and CDR2: SGHTA and FQGNSA. Trimming removed 3 bases from V and 3 bases from J, with 12 bases in between. The CDR3 contains 15 residues. The CDR3 DNA is TGTGCCAGCAGCTTTTCCAGGGACTTCTACAATGAGCAGTTCTTC. Encoded protein: CASSFSRDFYNEQFF.

This clonotype has only one observation. V and J are TRBV12-3 or TRBV12-4 and TRBJ1-5, with D unclear. V was pared by 7 bases and J by 6 bases, with 16 bases between. The CDR3 has 14 residues. The CDR3 DNA sequence: TGTGCCAGCAACCTTGGTAGGCTCGGTCAGCCCCAGCATTTT. Protein sequence: CASNLGRLGQPQHF.